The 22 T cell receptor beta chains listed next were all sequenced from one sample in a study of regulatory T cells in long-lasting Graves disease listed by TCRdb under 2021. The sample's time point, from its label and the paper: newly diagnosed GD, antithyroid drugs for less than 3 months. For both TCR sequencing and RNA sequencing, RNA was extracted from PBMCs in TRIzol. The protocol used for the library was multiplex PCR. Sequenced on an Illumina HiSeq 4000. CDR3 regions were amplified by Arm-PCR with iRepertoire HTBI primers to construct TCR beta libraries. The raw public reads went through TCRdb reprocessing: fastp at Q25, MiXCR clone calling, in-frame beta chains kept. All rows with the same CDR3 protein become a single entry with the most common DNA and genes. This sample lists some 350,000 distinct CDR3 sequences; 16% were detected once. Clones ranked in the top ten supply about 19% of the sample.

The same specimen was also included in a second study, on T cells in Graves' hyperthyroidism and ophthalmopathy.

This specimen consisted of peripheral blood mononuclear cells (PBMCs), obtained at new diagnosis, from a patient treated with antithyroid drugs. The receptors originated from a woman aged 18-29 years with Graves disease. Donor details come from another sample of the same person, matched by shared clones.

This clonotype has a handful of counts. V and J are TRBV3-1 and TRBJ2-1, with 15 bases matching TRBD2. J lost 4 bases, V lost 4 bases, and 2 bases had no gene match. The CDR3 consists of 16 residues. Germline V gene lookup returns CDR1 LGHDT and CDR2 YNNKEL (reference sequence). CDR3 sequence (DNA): TGTGCCAGCAGCCCCGGGACTAGCGGGGGGTACAATGAGCAGTTCTTC. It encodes CASSPGTSGGYNEQFF.

In DNA, the CDR3 is TGTGCCAGCAACCGGCCCGGGACCAATTATGGCTACACCTTC. Amino acids: CASNRPGTNYGYTF. The chain uses TRBV6-1 and TRBJ1-2, with D possibly being TRBD1 (5 bases). With 7 bases removed from V and 5 bases from J, the gap between germline ends came to 17 bases. The CDR3 spans 14 residues. Germline V gives CDR1 MNHNS, CDR2 SASEGT.

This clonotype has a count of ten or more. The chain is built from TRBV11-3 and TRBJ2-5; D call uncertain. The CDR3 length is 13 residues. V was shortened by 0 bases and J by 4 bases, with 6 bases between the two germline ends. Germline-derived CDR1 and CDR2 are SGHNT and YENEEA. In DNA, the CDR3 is TGTGCCAGCAGCTTAGAGGGCTCAGAGACCCAGTACTTC. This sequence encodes CASSLEGSETQYF.

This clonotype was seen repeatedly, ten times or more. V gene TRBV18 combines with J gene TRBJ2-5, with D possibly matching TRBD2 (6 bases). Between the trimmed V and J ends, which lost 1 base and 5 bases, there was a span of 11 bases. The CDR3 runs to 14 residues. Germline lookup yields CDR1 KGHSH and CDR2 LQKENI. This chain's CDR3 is CASSPLSEGETQYF. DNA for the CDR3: TGTGCCAGCTCACCACTATCGGAGGGGGAGACCCAGTACTTC.

CDR3 residues: CASSQDRNSLAGATESLEQYF. The CDR3 nucleotides read TGTGCCAGCAGCCAAGATAGGAATAGTCTAGCGGGAGCCACGGAGTCGCTCGAGCAGTACTTC. The chain joins TRBV4-2 to TRBJ2-7; 10 bases line up with TRBD2. The V segment lost 0 bases and the J segment 6 bases; nucleotides outside the gene matches: 23. CDR1 and CDR2 (germline): LGHNA, YNFKEQ. The CDR3 runs to 21 residues.

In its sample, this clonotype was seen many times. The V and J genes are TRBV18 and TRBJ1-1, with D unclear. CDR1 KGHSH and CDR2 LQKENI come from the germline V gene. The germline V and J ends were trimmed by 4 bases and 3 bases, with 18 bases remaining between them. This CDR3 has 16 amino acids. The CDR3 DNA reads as TGTGCCAGCTCACGGGCAGGAAACCACTGGGACACTGAAGCTTTCTTT. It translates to CASSRAGNHWDTEAFF.

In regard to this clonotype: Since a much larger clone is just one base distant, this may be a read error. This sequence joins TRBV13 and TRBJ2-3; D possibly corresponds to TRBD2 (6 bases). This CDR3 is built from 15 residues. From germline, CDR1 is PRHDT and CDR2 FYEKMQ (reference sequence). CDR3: CASSGGTLNTDMQYF. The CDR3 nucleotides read TGTGCCAGCAGCGGCGGGACGCTAAACACAGATATGCAGTATTTT.

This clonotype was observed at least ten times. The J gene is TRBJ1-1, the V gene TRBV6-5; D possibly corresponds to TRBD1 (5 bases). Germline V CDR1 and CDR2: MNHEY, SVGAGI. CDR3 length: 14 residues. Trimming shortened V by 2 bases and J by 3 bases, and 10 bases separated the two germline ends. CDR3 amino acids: CASSYLGEDTEAFF. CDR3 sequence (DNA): TGTGCCAGCAGTTACCTGGGGGAAGACACTGAAGCTTTCTTT.

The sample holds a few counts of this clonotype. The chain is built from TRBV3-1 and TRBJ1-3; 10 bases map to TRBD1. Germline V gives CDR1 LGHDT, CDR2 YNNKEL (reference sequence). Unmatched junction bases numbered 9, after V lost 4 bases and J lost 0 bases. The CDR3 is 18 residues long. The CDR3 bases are TGTGCCAGCAGCCGCCTGCCGGGACAGGGGATCTCTGGAAACACCATATATTTT. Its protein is CASSRLPGQGISGNTIYF.

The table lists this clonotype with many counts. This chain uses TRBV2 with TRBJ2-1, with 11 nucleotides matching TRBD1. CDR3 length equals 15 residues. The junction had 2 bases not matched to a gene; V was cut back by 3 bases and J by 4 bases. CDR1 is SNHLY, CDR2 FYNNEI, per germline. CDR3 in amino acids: CASSDRDRGYNEQFF. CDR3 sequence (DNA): TGTGCCAGCAGTGACAGGGACAGGGGGTACAATGAGCAGTTCTTC.

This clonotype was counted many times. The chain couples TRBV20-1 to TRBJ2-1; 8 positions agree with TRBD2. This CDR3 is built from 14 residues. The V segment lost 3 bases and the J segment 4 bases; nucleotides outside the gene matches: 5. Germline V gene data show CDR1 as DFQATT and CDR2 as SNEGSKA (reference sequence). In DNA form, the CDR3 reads TGCAGTGCTAGCCAGGGACTAGGTTACAATGAGCAGTTCTTC. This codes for CSASQGLGYNEQFF.

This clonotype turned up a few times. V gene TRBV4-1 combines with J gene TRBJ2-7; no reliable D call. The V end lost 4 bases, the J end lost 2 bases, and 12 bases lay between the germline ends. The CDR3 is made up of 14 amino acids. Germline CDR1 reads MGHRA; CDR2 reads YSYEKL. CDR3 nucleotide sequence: TGCGCCAGCAGCCGGCTGGTAGCCGCCTACGAGCAGTACTTC. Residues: CASSRLVAAYEQYF.

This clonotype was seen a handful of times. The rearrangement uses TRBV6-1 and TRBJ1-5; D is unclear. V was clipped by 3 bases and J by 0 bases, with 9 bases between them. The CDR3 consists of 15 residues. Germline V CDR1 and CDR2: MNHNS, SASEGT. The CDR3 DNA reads TGTGCCAGCAGTGAGGACGCATATAGCAATCAGCCCCAGCATTTT. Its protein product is CASSEDAYSNQPQHF.

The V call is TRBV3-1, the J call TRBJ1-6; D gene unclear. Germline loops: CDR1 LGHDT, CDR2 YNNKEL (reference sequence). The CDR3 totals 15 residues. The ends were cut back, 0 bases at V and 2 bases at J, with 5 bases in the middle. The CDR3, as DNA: TGTGCCAGCAGCCAAGATAGAACCTATAATTCACCCCTCCACTTT. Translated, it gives CASSQDRTYNSPLHF.

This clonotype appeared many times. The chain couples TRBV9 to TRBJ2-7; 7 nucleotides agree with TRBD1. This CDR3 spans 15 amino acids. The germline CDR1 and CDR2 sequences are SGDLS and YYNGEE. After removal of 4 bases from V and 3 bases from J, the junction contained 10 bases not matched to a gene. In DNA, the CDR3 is TGTGCCAGCAGCCACACGACAGGGAACGGCTACGAGCAGTACTTC. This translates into CASSHTTGNGYEQYF. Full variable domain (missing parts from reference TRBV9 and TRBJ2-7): DSGVTQTPKHLITATGQRVTLRCSPRSGDLSVYWYQQSLDQGLQFLIQYYNGEERAKGNILERFSAQQFPDLHSELNLSSLELGDSALYFCASSHTTGNGYEQYFGPGTRLTVT.

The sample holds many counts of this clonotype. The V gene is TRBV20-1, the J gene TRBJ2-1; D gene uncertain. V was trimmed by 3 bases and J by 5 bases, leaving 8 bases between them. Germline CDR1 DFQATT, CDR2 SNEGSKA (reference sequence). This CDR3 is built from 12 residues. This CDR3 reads CSASGLDNEQFF. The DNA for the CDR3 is TGCAGTGCTAGTGGGCTAGACAATGAGCAGTTCTTC.

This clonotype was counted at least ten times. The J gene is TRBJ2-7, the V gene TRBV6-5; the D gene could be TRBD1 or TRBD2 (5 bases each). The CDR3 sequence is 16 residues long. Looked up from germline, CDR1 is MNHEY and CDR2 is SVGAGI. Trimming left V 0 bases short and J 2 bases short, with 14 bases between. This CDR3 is CASSYSRDGSTYEQYF. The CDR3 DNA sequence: TGTGCCAGCAGTTACTCGAGGGACGGGTCCACCTACGAGCAGTACTTC.

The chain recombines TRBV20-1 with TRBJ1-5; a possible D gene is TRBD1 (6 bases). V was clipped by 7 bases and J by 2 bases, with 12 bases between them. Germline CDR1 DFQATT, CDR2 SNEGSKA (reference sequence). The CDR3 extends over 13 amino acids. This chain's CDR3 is CSVGGARNQPQHF. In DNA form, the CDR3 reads TGCAGTGTGGGGGGGGCACGCAATCAGCCCCAGCATTTT.

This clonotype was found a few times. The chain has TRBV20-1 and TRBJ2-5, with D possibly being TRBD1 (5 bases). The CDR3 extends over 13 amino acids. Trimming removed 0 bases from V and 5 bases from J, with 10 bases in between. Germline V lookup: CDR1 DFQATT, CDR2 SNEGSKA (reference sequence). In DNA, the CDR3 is TGCAGTGCTAGAGATCCAGGGATGGAGACCCAGTACTTC. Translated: CSARDPGMETQYF.

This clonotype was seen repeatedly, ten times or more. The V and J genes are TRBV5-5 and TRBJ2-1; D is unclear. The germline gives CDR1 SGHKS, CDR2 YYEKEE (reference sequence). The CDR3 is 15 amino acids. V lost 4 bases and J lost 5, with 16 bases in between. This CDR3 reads CASSPWPGRDNEQFF. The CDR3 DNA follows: TGTGCCAGCAGCCCCTGGCCGGGTAGAGACAATGAGCAGTTCTTC.

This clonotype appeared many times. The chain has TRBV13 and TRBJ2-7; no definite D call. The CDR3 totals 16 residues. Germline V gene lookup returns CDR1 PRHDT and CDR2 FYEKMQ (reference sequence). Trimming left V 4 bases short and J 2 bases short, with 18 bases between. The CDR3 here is CASSSSQDGAPYEQYF. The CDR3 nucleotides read TGTGCCAGCAGCTCATCCCAGGACGGTGCTCCCTACGAGCAGTACTTC. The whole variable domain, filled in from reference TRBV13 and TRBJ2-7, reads AAGVIQSPRHLIKEKRETATLKCYPIPRHDTVYWYQQGPGQDPQFLISFYEKMQSDKGSIPDRFSAQQFSDYHSELNMSSLELGDSALYFCASSSSQDGAPYEQYFGPGTRLTVT.

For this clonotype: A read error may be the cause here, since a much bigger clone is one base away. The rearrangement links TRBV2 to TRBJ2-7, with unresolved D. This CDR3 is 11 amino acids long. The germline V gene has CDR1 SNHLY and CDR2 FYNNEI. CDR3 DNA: TGTGCCAGCAGTGAAGGGTACGAGCAGTGCTTC. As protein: CASSEGYEQCF.